This passage covers 14 T cell receptor beta chains from one sample sequenced in a study of blood T cells in healthy people across ages. Primed by a sample-barcoded 5' primer and a J-beta primer mix, a second PCR proceeded for 7 to 11 cycles. One entry per CDR3 protein results from TCRdb running MiXCR on the 5' RACE reads. The table shows some 1.5 million distinct CDR3 sequences, with 40% to 45% occurring only once. Sequenced sample: blood. These receptors all come from a woman between 18 and 29 years old in good health.

This clonotype appeared many times. V and J are TRBV5-1 and TRBJ2-5; perhaps TRBD1 as D (5 bases). Germline V CDR1 and CDR2: SGHRS, YFSETQ. V lost 3 bases and J lost 1, with 10 bases in between. The CDR3 is 14 residues long. As DNA, the CDR3 is TGCGCCAGCAGCTCTCAGGGTACCCAAGAGACCCAGTACTTC. It encodes CASSSQGTQETQYF.

The rearrangement links TRBV20-1 to TRBJ2-7, with TRBD2 identical over 11 bases. This CDR3 contains 13 residues. Trimming took 4 bases from V and 2 from J; bases not matched to a gene: 1. Looked up from germline, CDR1 is DFQATT and CDR2 is SNEGSKA (reference sequence). The CDR3 DNA follows: TGCAGTGCTAAACTAGCGGGAGCCTACGAGCAGTACTTC. Translation: CSAKLAGAYEQYF.

The CDR3 reads CSLRERGDRRRPAKNIQYF. Here the CDR3 DNA reads TGCAGTCTCAGGGAAAGGGGGGACAGGAGACGACCAGCCAAAAACATTCAGTACTTC. The rearrangement uses TRBV20-1 and TRBJ2-4; 8 bases agree with TRBD1. Looked up from germline, CDR1 is DFQATT and CDR2 is SNEGSKA (reference sequence). This CDR3 spans 19 amino acids. V was clipped by 8 bases and J by 0 bases; unmatched bases: 21.

This clonotype was found a few times. V is TRBV7-2 and J is TRBJ1-5; D unresolved. The CDR3 length is 16 residues. Germline V gives CDR1 SGHTA, CDR2 FQGNSA. V was trimmed by 5 bases and J by 5 bases, leaving 19 bases between them. The CDR3 coding sequence is TGTGCCAGCAGCCCCAGATTGGGGTCGGGAGATCAGCCCCAGCATTTT. Amino acid sequence: CASSPRLGSGDQPQHF.

A single count supports this clonotype. The chain joins TRBV4-1 to TRBJ1-2, with 10 bases aligning to TRBD1. With V trimmed by 1 base and J by 4 bases, 6 bases remained unmatched. The CDR3 is made up of 16 amino acids. The germline gives CDR1 MGHRA, CDR2 YSYEKL. The CDR3 DNA follows: TGCGCCAGCAGCCAAGCGGGGACAGGGGCGAGCTATGGCTACACCTTC. Protein: CASSQAGTGASYGYTF.

In its sample, this clonotype was seen a few times. The rearrangement uses TRBV7-2 and TRBJ2-3; D is possibly TRBD2 (5 bases). CDR3 length: 16 residues. Germline lookup yields CDR1 SGHTA and CDR2 FQGNSA. The germline V and J ends were trimmed by 4 bases and 3 bases, with 17 bases remaining between them. The CDR3 region is CASSSIAFTITDTQYF. CDR3 bases: TGTGCCAGCAGCTCTATAGCGTTCACTATAACAGATACGCAGTATTTT.

Only a few counts were recorded for this clonotype. V gene TRBV6-6 combines with J gene TRBJ2-5; 7 bases match TRBD1. The CDR3 extends over 13 amino acids. Germline V gives CDR1 MNHNY, CDR2 SVGAGI (reference sequence). Trimming took 8 bases from V and 1 from J; bases not matched to a gene: 4. The CDR3 is CASSGQIQETQYF. For the CDR3, the DNA is TGTGCCAGCTCGGGACAGATCCAAGAGACCCAGTACTTC.

This clonotype was found a few times. The chain employs TRBV20-1 and TRBJ1-2; D not certain. The CDR3 runs to 15 residues. The germline gives CDR1 DFQATT, CDR2 SNEGSKA (reference sequence). V was cut by 0 bases and J by 4 bases, with 15 bases left in between. CDR3 loop: CSARDLDFWSYGYTF. The CDR3 region has the DNA TGCAGTGCTAGAGATTTAGACTTCTGGAGCTATGGCTACACCTTC.

The CDR3 loop is CASSYGRGVNTEAFF. The CDR3 nucleotides are TGTGCCAGCAGTTACGGCAGGGGCGTGAACACTGAAGCTTTCTTT. The chain recombines TRBV6-5 with TRBJ1-1, with D perhaps TRBD1 (6 bases). The CDR3 is 15 residues long. V lost 2 bases and J lost 0, with 10 bases in between. Germline CDR1 reads MNHEY; CDR2 reads SVGAGI.

This rearrangement joins TRBV29-1 to TRBJ2-7, with a possible D match to TRBD2 (5 bases). Germline CDR1 and CDR2: SQVTM and ANQGSEA. The germline V and J ends were trimmed by 4 bases and 6 bases, with 10 bases remaining between them. This CDR3 spans 11 amino acids. Here the CDR3 DNA reads TGCAGCGTTGTTCACCGGGGCGAGCAGTACTTC. Its protein product is CSVVHRGEQYF.

This clonotype appeared a few times. The rearrangement links TRBV12-3 or TRBV12-4 to TRBJ2-3; 7 nucleotides line up with TRBD1. Losses at the gene ends were 2 bases for V and 0 bases for J; bases not matched to a gene: 5. The CDR3 length is 16 residues. The CDR3 here is CASSLPDRVSTDTQYF. The CDR3 DNA follows: TGTGCCAGCAGTTTACCCGACAGGGTTAGCACAGATACGCAGTATTTT.

This clonotype was counted between two and nine times. The chain links TRBV4-3 to TRBJ2-7; D not resolved. The CDR3 is 15 amino acids. The V gene lost 1 base and the J gene lost 5 bases, with 15 bases spanning the gap. CDR1 is LGHNA, CDR2 YSLEER, per germline. CDR3 DNA: TGCGCCAGCAGCCAAGCGGAAAGTTTTCCCAACGAGCAGTACTTC. This sequence encodes CASSQAESFPNEQYF.

The gene calls are TRBV6-2 or TRBV6-3 and TRBJ2-5; 9 nucleotides align to TRBD1. TRBJ2-7 matches the DNA end more closely, so the J call is doubtful. CDR3 length: 15 amino acids. Looked up from germline, CDR1 is MNHEY and CDR2 is SVGEGT. Written as DNA, the CDR3 is TGTGCCAGCAGTGATCCGGGACAGGGATTCTACGAGCAGTACTTC. Translation: CASSDPGQGFYEQYF.

The rearrangement uses TRBV25-1 and TRBJ1-2, with TRBD1 as a possible D gene (5 bases). The germline CDR1 and CDR2 sequences are MGHDK and SYGVNS. The CDR3 has 14 residues. Between the trimmed V and J ends, which lost 3 bases and 6 bases, there was a span of 14 bases. The CDR3 reads CASSDQGRGDGYTF. The CDR3 nucleotides read TGTGCCAGCAGTGACCAGGGTAGGGGTGATGGCTACACCTTC.